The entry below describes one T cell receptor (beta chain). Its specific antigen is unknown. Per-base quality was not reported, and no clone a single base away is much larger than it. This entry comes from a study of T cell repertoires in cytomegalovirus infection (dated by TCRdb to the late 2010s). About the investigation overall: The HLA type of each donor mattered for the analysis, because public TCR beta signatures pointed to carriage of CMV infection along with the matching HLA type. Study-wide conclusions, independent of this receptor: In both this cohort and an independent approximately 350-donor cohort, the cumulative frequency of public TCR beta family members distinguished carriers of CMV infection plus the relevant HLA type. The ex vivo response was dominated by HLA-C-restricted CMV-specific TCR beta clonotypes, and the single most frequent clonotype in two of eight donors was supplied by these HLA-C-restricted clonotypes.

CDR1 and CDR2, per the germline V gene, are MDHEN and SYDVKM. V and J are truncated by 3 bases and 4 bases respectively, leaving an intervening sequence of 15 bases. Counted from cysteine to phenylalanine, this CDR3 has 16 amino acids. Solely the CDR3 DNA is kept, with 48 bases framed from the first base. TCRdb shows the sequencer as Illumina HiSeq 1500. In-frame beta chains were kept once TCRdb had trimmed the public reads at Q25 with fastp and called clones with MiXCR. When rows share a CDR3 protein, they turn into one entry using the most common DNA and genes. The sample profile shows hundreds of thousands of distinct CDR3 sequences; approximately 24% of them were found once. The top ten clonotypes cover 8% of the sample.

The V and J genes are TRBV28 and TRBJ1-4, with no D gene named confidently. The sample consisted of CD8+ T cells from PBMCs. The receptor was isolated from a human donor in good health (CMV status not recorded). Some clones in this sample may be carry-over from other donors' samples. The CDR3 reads CASSLNEETLNEKLFF. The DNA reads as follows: TGTGCCAGCAGTTTGAACGAGGAGACCCTTAATGAAAAACTGTTTTTT.